This is a list of T cell receptor beta chains from one sample in a study of T cells in Graves' hyperthyroidism and ophthalmopathy. Via MiXCR, TCRdb re-called the multiplex PCR reads, giving one row per CDR3 protein. The sample consists of fewer than 550,000 distinct CDR3 sequences, less than 25% of them appearing once. Sequencing was carried out using blood. Receptor source: a woman in her 30s with Graves' ophthalmopathy. The CDR3 runs from the conserved cysteine through the conserved F or W. D genes are given only for firm matches. The size field is filled for only some rows; it gives once, few, many or a size class.

NA TRBJ2-3 TRBV5-1 TRBD1 CASATGASTDTQYF TGCGCCAGCGCCACAGGGGCGAGCACAGATACGCAGTATTTT
few TRBJ1-1 TRBV7-3 NA CASSATVNTEASF TGTGCCAGCAGCGCCACAGTGAACACTGAAGCTTCCTTT
NA TRBJ2-7 TRBV29-1 TRBD2 CSVPGDSGSLSSYEQYF TGCAGCGTTCCTGGTGATAGCGGGAGCCTGTCGTCCTACGAGCAGTACTTC
NA TRBJ2-5 TRBV12-3/TRBV12-4 TRBD2 CASSFGAGGRETQYF TGTGCCAGCAGTTTTGGAGCGGGGGGGCGAGAGACCCAGTACTTC
NA TRBJ2-7 TRBV30 TRBD1 CAWRPGQTYEQYF TGTGCCTGGAGACCGGGACAGACCTACGAGCAGTACTTC
NA TRBJ2-7 TRBV25-1 NA CASSDGWEQYF TGTGCCAGCAGTGATGGTTGGGAGCAGTACTTC
many TRBJ1-3 TRBV27 NA CASGPTASGNTIYF TGTGCCAGCGGACCAACAGCTTCTGGAAACACCATATATTTT
NA TRBJ2-2 TRBV9 NA CASKGSSGNTGELFF TGTGCCAGCAAGGGCAGTAGCGGTAACACCGGGGAGCTGTTTTTT
many TRBJ2-7 TRBV18 TRBD1 CASSPPLDRGPSAYEQYF TGTGCCAGCTCACCTCCCTTGGACAGGGGGCCCTCTGCCTACGAGCAGTACTTC
few TRBJ1-1 TRBV13 NA CASSQRGPEAFF TGTGCCAGCAGCCAGAGAGGACCTGAAGCTTTCTTT
NA TRBJ1-5 TRBV4-3 NA CASSHSRQPGSNQPQHF TGCGCCAGCAGCCACTCAAGACAGCCGGGTAGCAATCAGCCCCAGCATTTT
NA TRBJ2-5 TRBV9 TRBD2 CASSYGTSGPWETQYF TGTGCCAGCAGCTACGGGACTAGCGGTCCTTGGGAGACCCAGTACTTC
NA TRBJ1-5 TRBV28 NA CASSLLDVSNQPQHF TGTGCCAGCAGTTTGCTGGACGTTAGCAATCAGCCCCAGCATTTT
NA TRBJ2-7 TRBV28 NA CASKVGAQGFYEQYF TGTGCCAGCAAAGTTGGAGCACAGGGTTTTTACGAGCAGTACTTC
many TRBJ2-5 TRBV6-2/TRBV6-3 TRBD1 CASSRGQGWETQYF TGTGCCAGCAGCCGCGGACAGGGGTGGGAGACCCAGTACTTC
many TRBJ1-3 TRBV10-3 TRBD1 CAISGTGTGNTIYF TGTGCCATCAGTGGGACAGGCACTGGAAACACCATATATTTT
NA TRBJ1-2 TRBV28 NA CASSNTGREGYTF TGTGCCAGCAGCAATACAGGGAGGGAAGGCTACACCTTC
many TRBJ2-6 TRBV20-1 NA CSARDRGANVLTF TGCAGTGCTAGAGATCGCGGGGCCAACGTCCTGACTTTC
many TRBJ2-7 TRBV24-1 TRBD1 CATSDSDAGTGGHEQYF TGTGCCACCAGTGATTCTGACGCCGGGACAGGGGGACACGAGCAGTACTTC
many TRBJ1-6 TRBV20-1 NA CSARSASPLHF TGCAGTGCTAGGTCAGCTTCACCCCTCCACTTT
NA TRBJ1-2 TRBV3-1 NA CASSQSEGYTF TGTGCCAGCAGCCAATCTGAGGGCTACACCTTC
NA TRBJ2-7 TRBV2 NA CASNMRQILLGNEQYF TGTGCCAGCAACATGAGACAGATATTGTTGGGGAACGAGCAGTACTTC
few TRBJ2-6 TRBV6-2/TRBV6-3 NA CASSYSFQLLSSGANVLTF TGTGCCAGCAGTTACTCGTTTCAGCTACTGAGCTCTGGGGCCAACGTCCTGACTTTC
NA TRBJ2-7 TRBV7-8 TRBD2 CASGLSGVAYEQYF TGTGCCAGCGGACTGAGCGGGGTGGCCTACGAGCAGTACTTC
many TRBJ2-2 TRBV6-1 NA CASNPEGTGELFF TGTGCCAGCAACCCGGAGGGCACCGGGGAGCTGTTTTTT
many TRBJ1-6 TRBV12-5 NA CASGPSSTVPYNSPLHF TGTGCTAGTGGGCCTTCCTCGACGGTTCCTTATAATTCACCCCTCCACTTT
few TRBJ2-7 TRBV6-5 TRBD2 CASSSKGTISYEQYF TGTGCCAGCAGTTCAAAAGGGACTATCTCCTACGAGCAGTACTTC
many TRBJ1-2 TRBV27 NA CASSFGLVRGRPEYGYTF TGTGCCAGCAGTTTTGGTTTAGTACGGGGACGGCCGGAATACGGCTACACCTTC
NA TRBJ1-1 TRBV9 TRBD1 CASSVERDRGDTEAFF TGTGCCAGCAGCGTAGAGAGGGACAGGGGGGACACTGAAGCTTTCTTT
NA TRBJ2-5 TRBV6-5 TRBD1 CASSYGTEQETQYF TGTGCCAGCAGTTATGGGACAGAACAAGAGACCCAGTACTTC
NA TRBJ1-5 TRBV10-2 NA CASSDPTRGNQPQHF TGCGCCAGCAGTGACCCCACCCGGGGCAATCAGCCCCAGCATTTT
NA TRBJ2-7 TRBV6-5 TRBD2 CASSSLAGGNEQYF TGTGCCAGCAGTTCACTAGCGGGGGGGAACGAGCAGTACTTC
many TRBJ1-5 TRBV18 NA CASSPPGEQPQHF TGTGCCAGCTCACCACCGGGGGAACAGCCCCAGCATTTT
NA TRBJ2-4 TRBV20-1 NA CSSRAETQVAKNIQYF TGCAGTTCTAGAGCTGAGACACAGGTAGCCAAAAACATTCAGTACTTC
many TRBJ1-2 TRBV20-1 NA CSAMRDRGYTF TGCAGTGCTATGAGGGATCGGGGCTACACCTTC
many TRBJ1-2 TRBV11-2 NA CASSLDAGGYTF TGTGCCAGCAGCTTAGACGCCGGAGGCTACACCTTC
many TRBJ2-5 TRBV20-1 TRBD2 CSAPTSGQTQYF TGCAGTGCTCCGACTAGCGGTCAGACCCAGTACTTC
NA TRBJ2-6 TRBV29-1 NA CSVILSGANVLTF TGCAGCGTCATACTCTCTGGGGCCAACGTCCTGACTTTC
NA TRBJ2-7 TRBV5-1 TRBD1 CASSLNRDRAYEQYF TGCGCCAGCAGCTTAAACCGGGACAGGGCTTACGAGCAGTACTTC
NA TRBJ2-5 TRBV5-6 TRBD2 CASSFFGTSGGYQETQYF TGTGCCAGCAGCTTTTTTGGGACTAGCGGAGGTTACCAAGAGACCCAGTACTTC
NA TRBJ1-2 TRBV5-1 NA CASSPPRGNYGYTF TGCGCCAGCAGCCCCCCCCGGGGTAACTATGGCTACACCTTC
NA TRBJ2-7 TRBV3-1 NA CASSQTLREQYF TGTGCCAGCAGCCAAACCCTACGGGAGCAGTACTTC
many TRBJ1-2 TRBV11-2 TRBD1 CAAPRTGGLANYGYTF TGTGCCGCTCCGCGGACAGGGGGCTTAGCTAACTATGGCTACACCTTC
few TRBJ1-2 TRBV4-2 NA CASSQDPGSVLWGYTF TGTGCCAGCAGCCAAGACCCAGGTTCGGTCCTTTGGGGCTACACCTTC